These 14 T cell receptor beta chains share one sample of origin, sequenced in a study of response to subunit inactivated influenza vaccine. From the RT-PCR reads, TCRdb called clonotypes with MiXCR, one entry per CDR3 protein. Of about 540,000 distinct CDR3 sequences in the sample, roughly 25% were seen once. These data also featured in a second study, about T cells expressing NK-cell markers. That source notes: Researchers built TCR beta cDNA using 5'RACE template switching with UMIs.

The input for sequencing was CD4+ T cells sorted from PBMCs, taken 11 to 12 days after vaccination. These receptors were taken from a man aged 50-59 years who received an inactivated influenza vaccine.

The chain links TRBV29-1 to TRBJ1-5; TRBD1 is a possible D gene (5 bases). The CDR3 is made up of 14 amino acids. V gave up 7 bases and J gave up 1 base, with 14 bases separating them. The germline CDR1 and CDR2 sequences are SQVTM and ANQGSEA. DNA for the CDR3: TGCAGCGCCAGCCCGGGGCGGAGCAATCAGCCCCAGCATTTT. This gives the protein CSASPGRSNQPQHF.

The chain uses TRBV20-1 and TRBJ2-5; D unclear. The V and J ends lost 0 bases and 5 bases respectively, with 10 bases between them. Germline CDR1 reads DFQATT; CDR2 reads SNEGSKA (reference sequence). The CDR3 runs 13 residues. The CDR3 region has the DNA TGCAGTGCTAGAGACCCTCTCCGGGAGACCCAGTACTTC. Its protein is CSARDPLRETQYF.

In its sample, this clonotype was seen a few times. V usage is TRBV2 and J usage is TRBJ2-7, with 9 bases that match TRBD1. Germline V gene data show CDR1 as SNHLY and CDR2 as FYNNEI. This CDR3 is built from 20 residues. V gave up 6 bases and J gave up 3 bases; unmatched junction bases: 24. The CDR3: CASSGGTGTGNFNGVYEQYF. CDR3 in DNA: TGTGCCAGCAGCGGAGGAACCGGGACAGGGAATTTTAATGGTGTCTACGAGCAGTACTTC.

V and J are TRBV12-3 or TRBV12-4 and TRBJ1-1; no definite D call. With 5 bases removed from V and 6 bases from J, the gap between germline ends came to 19 bases. This CDR3 has 15 amino acids. CDR3 nucleotide sequence: TGTGCCAGCAGTCCTAGGCAAAGAGGCTACTCTGAAGCTTTCTTT. Protein product: CASSPRQRGYSEAFF.

This clonotype was seen ten or more times. The rearrangement links TRBV20-1 to TRBJ2-3, with a possible D match to TRBD2 (5 bases). Trimming pared 6 bases from V and 0 bases from J, leaving 10 bases between. This CDR3 contains 13 residues. Germline V CDR1 and CDR2: DFQATT, SNEGSKA (reference sequence). CDR3 DNA: TGCAGTGCCCCAAGGGAGAGCACAGATACGCAGTATTTT. Translation: CSAPRESTDTQYF.

This clonotype was detected a few times. This rearrangement joins TRBV5-6 to TRBJ2-1; possibly TRBD1 or TRBD2 for D (5 bases each). The germline V gene encodes CDR1 SGHDT and CDR2 YYEEEE. Trimming pared 2 bases from V and 9 bases from J, leaving 21 bases between. The length of the CDR3 is 16 residues. The CDR3 spells CASSFRPRQRGTEQFF. The CDR3 bases are TGTGCCAGCAGCTTTCGTCCCCGTCAGAGGGGTACTGAGCAGTTCTTC.

This rearrangement joins TRBV6-1 to TRBJ2-6; TRBD1 matches 7 bases. Trimming removed 5 bases from V and 6 bases from J; junction bases left unmatched: 10. The CDR3 loop spans 16 amino acids. Per germline, CDR1 MNHNS and CDR2 SASEGT. CDR3: CASSTQGKLPANVLTF. The CDR3 DNA reads TGTGCCAGCAGTACACAGGGGAAATTACCGGCCAACGTCCTGACTTTC.

The chain joins TRBV5-1 to TRBJ1-5; D not certain. The CDR3 loop spans 15 amino acids. The germline gives CDR1 SGHRS, CDR2 YFSETQ. The V end lost 0 bases, the J end lost 5 bases, and 12 bases lay between the germline ends. CDR3 nucleotide sequence: TGCGCCAGCAGCTTGGCGGGGTCGGTCGATCAGCCCCAGCATTTT. This translates into CASSLAGSVDQPQHF.

The genes are TRBV5-1 and TRBJ2-5; 8 bases line up with TRBD1. The CDR3 has 15 residues. CDR1 SGHRS and CDR2 YFSETQ come from the germline V gene. V shed 0 bases and J 5 bases; nucleotides not matched to a gene: 6. CDR3 in DNA: TGCGCCAGCAGCTTGGCGGACAGGGAGATCGAGACCCAGTACTTC. Its translation: CASSLADREIETQYF.

This clonotype was observed at least ten times. This chain joins TRBV6-2 or TRBV6-3 and TRBJ2-1, with 11 bases that match TRBD2. With V trimmed by 7 bases and J by 2 bases, 10 bases remained unmatched. In germline, CDR1 is MNHEY, CDR2 SVGEGT. The CDR3 runs to 17 residues. The CDR3 DNA sequence: TGTGCCAGCACTCCTACTAGCGGGGGAGGGGCCTACAATGAGCAGTTCTTC. As protein: CASTPTSGGGAYNEQFF.

V usage is TRBV14 and J usage is TRBJ2-2; a weak D match, TRBD2 (5 bases). V was cut by 3 bases and J by 6 bases, with 14 bases left in between. The CDR3 loop spans 15 amino acids. Looked up from germline, CDR1 is SGHDN and CDR2 is FVKESK. The CDR3 sequence is CASSQTPGYSGELFF. CDR3 bases: TGTGCCAGCAGCCAGACCCCGGGGTACTCCGGGGAGCTGTTTTTT.

This clonotype was observed a handful of times. The chain carries TRBV15 and TRBJ1-3; D gene ambiguous. Between the trimmed V and J ends, which lost 0 bases and 0 bases, there was a span of 9 bases. The germline V gene has CDR1 LNHNV and CDR2 YYDKDF (reference sequence). This CDR3 contains 16 residues. The CDR3 bases are TGTGCCACCAGCAGAGATATGGGTTACTCTGGAAACACCATATATTTT. This translates into CATSRDMGYSGNTIYF.

The V call is TRBV3-1, the J call TRBJ1-1; D not resolved. Per germline, CDR1 LGHDT and CDR2 YNNKEL (reference sequence). Trimming took 4 bases from V and 4 from J, leaving 13 bases between them. The length of the CDR3 is 14 residues. As DNA, the CDR3 is TGTGCCAGCAGCCCGAGACGAGGGAGCACTGAAGCTTTCTTT. Translated: CASSPRRGSTEAFF.

This clonotype has only a few counts. The chain carries TRBV12-3 or TRBV12-4 and TRBJ2-3, with TRBD2 matching over 8 bases. This CDR3 comprises 16 residues. V was pared by 4 bases and J by 5 bases, with 11 bases of the junction left unmatched. The CDR3 reads CASSSLAAGEEDTQYF. DNA for the CDR3: TGTGCCAGCAGTTCGCTCGCAGCGGGGGAGGAAGATACGCAGTATTTT.